This T cell receptor beta chain emerged from a study of technical replicates of blood from a few donors. This table comes from immunoSEQ multiplex PCR, and its TCRdb copy is limited to in-frame clones, with some not included. This table has about 61,000 clones, roughly 97% appearing once. The CDR3 runs 13 residues. Germline V gene lookup returns CDR1 SNHLY and CDR2 FYNNEI. V was pared by 7 bases and J by 1 base, with 8 bases between. V usage is TRBV2 and J usage is TRBJ1-5; D is undetermined. Sequenced sample: T cells isolated from PBMCs. The receptor comes from a human donor in good health. This CDR3 reads CASKPQSNQPQHF. CDR3 DNA sequence: TGTGCCAGCAAACCTCAGAGCAATCAGCCCCAGCATTTT.